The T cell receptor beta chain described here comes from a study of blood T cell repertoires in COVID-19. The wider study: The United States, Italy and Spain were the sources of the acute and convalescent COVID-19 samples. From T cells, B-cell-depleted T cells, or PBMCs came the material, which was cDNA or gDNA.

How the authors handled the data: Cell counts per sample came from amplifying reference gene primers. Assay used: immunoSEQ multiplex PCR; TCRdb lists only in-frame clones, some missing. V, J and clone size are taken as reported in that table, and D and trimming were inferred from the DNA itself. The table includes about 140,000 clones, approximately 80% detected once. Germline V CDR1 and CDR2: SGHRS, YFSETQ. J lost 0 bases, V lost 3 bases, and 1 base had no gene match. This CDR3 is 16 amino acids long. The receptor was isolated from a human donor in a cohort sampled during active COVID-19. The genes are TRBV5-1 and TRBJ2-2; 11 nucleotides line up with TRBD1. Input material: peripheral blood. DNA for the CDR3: TGCGCCAGCAGCTCGGGACAGGGGGCGAACACCGGGGAGCTGTTTTTT. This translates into CASSSGQGANTGELFF.